What follows describes a single T cell receptor (beta chain). What it recognizes is unknown. The data belong to a study of Tregs in tolerant kidney transplant recipients. Unstimulated Tregs (CD4+CD25+CD127-) and CD4+CD25- non-Tregs were sorted from PBMCs. Germline V gene sequence: CDR1 MRHNA, CDR2 SNTAGT. V lost 8 bases and J lost 7; bases outside the gene matches: 8. The CDR3 extends over 13 amino acids. Overall study results and limits: Expanding Tregs on activated donor B cells appeared to best identify donor-specific TCRbeta clones. Few patients were studied, so findings need validation in larger groups. Some patients' samples used different primers over time, so nucleotide sequences weren't comparable.

Measured with immunoSEQ multiplex PCR; TCRdb has only the in-frame clones, and not every one. The sample lists approximately 93,000 clones; 90% to 95% were seen once. This TCR derives from a human donor who received a combined kidney and bone marrow transplant. The sample here was CD4+ T cells from blood, taken before the transplant. This rearrangement joins TRBV6-4 to TRBJ2-7, with 10 bases fitting TRBD1. The CDR3: CASPDRGLGEQYF. DNA for the CDR3: TGTGCCAGCCCGGACAGGGGGTTGGGGGAGCAGTACTTC.